This TCR beta chain was retrieved from a study of blood T cell repertoires in COVID-19. Profiling relied on immunoSEQ multiplex PCR, and the TCRdb table lists in-frame clones only, not all of them. The repertoire includes fewer than 250,000 clones, around 81% of them detected once, and around 9.3% sits in the top ten. Germline V gene lookup returns CDR1 MDHEN and CDR2 SYDVKM. V was clipped by 7 bases and J by 0 bases, with 16 bases between them. CDR3 length equals 16 residues. The sequenced material came from PBMCs or T cells enriched from blood (not recorded which). V gene TRBV28 combines with J gene TRBJ1-5; TRBD1 is a possible D gene (6 bases). The clonotype originates from a woman aged 50 to 60 with acute COVID-19. The CDR3 nucleotides read TGTGCCAGCATCCAAACCCAGGGGTATAGCAATCAGCCCCAGCATTTT. Translating gives CASIQTQGYSNQPQHF.